The T cell receptor (beta chain) described here comes from a study of blood T cell repertoires in COVID-19. Original analysis: Amplification of reference gene primers provided the estimated nucleated cell counts. The table came from immunoSEQ multiplex PCR; TCRdb's copy has only in-frame clones and leaves some out. V, J and clone size are taken as reported in that table, and D and trimming were inferred from the DNA itself. Of roughly 230,000 clones detected, 65% to 85% appear once; the ten largest clones hold roughly 3.5%. Participant-reported clinical history was the basis for cohort assignment. Sequencing used PBMCs or T cells enriched from blood (not recorded which). The receptor was derived from a woman aged 55-69 years who had recovered from COVID-19.

In DNA form, the CDR3 reads TGTGCCAGCAGCCAGCAGGACAGGGGCAATCAGCCCCAGCATTTT. The encoded protein is CASSQQDRGNQPQHF. This chain joins TRBV3-1 (or the pseudogene TRBV3-2) and TRBJ1-5; 8 nucleotides agree with TRBD1. V was pared by 3 bases and J by 2 bases, with 3 bases of the junction left unmatched. CDR3 size: 15 residues. The germline CDR1 and CDR2 sequences are LGHDT and YNNKEL (reference sequence).